These 28 T cell receptor beta chains share one sample of origin, sequenced in a study of CD8+ T cells in alopecia areata. Extracted RNA was reverse transcribed, and the resulting cDNA served as sequencing template. Assay: immunoSEQ multiplex PCR; the TCRdb copy retains only in-frame clones and omits some. The table has more than 95,000 clones, 58% seen once. Treatment described: oral pan-JAK inhibitor, 5-10 mg twice daily. The input for sequencing was CD8+ T cells sorted from blood, taken at week 4, from a patient treated with tofacitinib. These receptors all come from a human donor with alopecia areata.

In its sample, this clone was seen a few times. V gene TRBV30 combines with J gene TRBJ2-7, with 8 positions matching TRBD1. Germline V lookup: CDR1 GTSNPN, CDR2 SVGIG (reference sequence). The CDR3 contains 14 residues. The CDR3 region is CALNLGTGIYEQYF. Written as DNA, the CDR3 is TGTGCTTTGAACCTCGGGACAGGCATTTACGAGCAGTACTTC.

The chain links TRBV7-6 to TRBJ2-3; 10 bases line up with TRBD2. J gave up 2 bases and V 4 bases, and 12 bases lay outside the gene matches. From germline, CDR1 is SGHVS and CDR2 FNYEAQ. The CDR3 has 18 residues. The DNA of the CDR3 is TGTGCCAGCAGCTCTCCCTTCGTTAGCGGGGGGTACACAGATACGCAGTATTTT. Its protein is CASSSPFVSGGYTDTQYF.

The gene calls are TRBV30 and TRBJ1-2; 8 bases line up with TRBD1. V lost 5 bases and J lost 10; bases outside the gene matches: 6. This CDR3 is 11 amino acids long. Germline V CDR1 and CDR2: GTSNPN, SVGIG (reference sequence). CDR3 protein: CAWDRGFFYTF. In DNA, the CDR3 is TGTGCCTGGGACAGGGGATTCTTCTACACCTTC. Using reference TRBV30 and TRBJ1-2 for the parts outside the CDR3, the full variable domain is SQTIHQWPATLVQPVGSPLSLECTVEGTSNPNLYWYRQAAGRGLQLLFYSVGIGQISSEVPQNLSASRPQDRQFILSSKKLLLSDSGFYLCAWDRGFFYTFGSGTRLTVV.

V usage is TRBV30 and J usage is TRBJ1-1; TRBD1 is a possible D gene (5 bases). V gave up 6 bases and J gave up 5 bases, with 13 bases separating them. The CDR3 sequence is 12 residues long. Germline values: CDR1 GTSNPN, CDR2 SVGIG (reference sequence). Here the CDR3 reads CACQGRETEAFF. The DNA of the CDR3 is TGTGCCTGTCAGGGAAGGGAAACTGAAGCTTTCTTT.

The chain recombines TRBV29-1 with TRBJ1-4, with D uncertain. The CDR3 length is 11 residues. The V gene's germline CDR1 is SQVTM and CDR2 ANQGSEA. Trimming left V 4 bases short and J 10 bases short, with 10 bases between. CDR3 protein: CSVVVGGKLFF. CDR3 nucleotide sequence: TGCAGCGTTGTAGTCGGCGGAAAACTGTTTTTT.

This rearrangement joins TRBV4-1 to TRBJ1-1; D may be TRBD1 (5 bases). Trimming shortened V by 1 base and J by 5 bases, and 17 bases separated the two germline ends. The CDR3 extends over 16 amino acids. Germline lookup yields CDR1 MGHRA and CDR2 YSYEKL. CDR3 bases: TGCGCCAGCAGCCAAGGGGTATATGGGGCTGGGACTGAAGCTTTCTTT. It yields the protein CASSQGVYGAGTEAFF.

The chain joins TRBV30 to TRBJ2-7; perhaps TRBD2 as D (6 bases). The V end was cut by 0 bases, the J end by 6 bases, with 15 bases between. Germline V gene lookup returns CDR1 GTSNPN and CDR2 SVGIG (reference sequence). The CDR3 spans 14 residues. This CDR3 is CAWSVGGASLEQYF. The CDR3 nucleotides are TGTGCCTGGAGTGTAGGAGGGGCCTCTCTCGAGCAGTACTTC.

The CDR3 reads CASSQDPLGQGAVANEKLFF. The DNA of the CDR3 is TGCGCCAGCAGCCAAGACCCACTTGGGCAGGGGGCTGTGGCTAATGAAAAACTGTTTTTT. The chain combines TRBV4-1 with TRBJ1-4, with 8 bases aligning to TRBD1. CDR3 length: 20 amino acids. With 0 bases clipped from V and 3 bases from J, the junction kept 15 bases outside the gene matches. CDR1 MGHRA and CDR2 YSYEKL come from the germline V gene.

The chain joins TRBV23-1 to TRBJ2-1; D gene unclear. TRBV23-1 is assigned to the ORF class and has an uncertain function. Trimming stripped 7 bases from V and 7 bases from J, with 17 bases between. The CDR3 length is 14 residues. This chain's CDR3 is CASILQGKRNEQFF. CDR3 nucleotide sequence: TGCGCCAGCATCCTACAAGGGAAACGTAATGAGCAGTTCTTC.

This clone has just one count. The chain has TRBV13 and TRBJ1-6, with unresolved D. The germline V gene has CDR1 PRHDT and CDR2 FYEKMQ (reference sequence). V lost 1 base, J lost 7 bases, and 2 bases lay in between. The CDR3 sequence is 12 residues long. DNA for the CDR3: TGTGCCAGCAGCTTAGAGAATTCACCCCTCCACTTT. Translating it yields CASSLENSPLHF.

The chain combines TRBV13 with TRBJ2-7; no reliable D call. The CDR3 runs to 13 residues. CDR1 is PRHDT, CDR2 FYEKMQ, per germline (reference sequence). V dropped 3 bases and J dropped 0 bases, with 6 bases sitting between them. This CDR3 is CASSFQASYEQYF. The CDR3 DNA reads as TGTGCCAGCAGCTTTCAGGCCTCCTACGAGCAGTACTTC.

The chain joins TRBV4-1 to TRBJ1-5, with D maybe TRBD1 (6 bases). This CDR3 region has 15 residues. V was cut by 4 bases and J by 5 bases, with 15 bases left in between. Germline loops: CDR1 MGHRA, CDR2 YSYEKL. CDR3 DNA sequence: TGCGCCAGCAGCCGAGTTAGGGGGAACTATCAGCCCCAGCATTTT. Its protein product is CASSRVRGNYQPQHF.

In DNA form, the CDR3 reads TGTGCCAGCTCACCTTGGACTGACGAGACCCAGTACTTC. It codes for CASSPWTDETQYF. This sequence joins TRBV18 and TRBJ2-5, with D possibly matching TRBD2 (5 bases). Trimming removed 3 bases at V and 5 bases at J, with 10 bases between. This CDR3 contains 13 residues. Germline-derived CDR1 and CDR2 are KGHSH and LQKENI.

This sequence joins TRBV30 and TRBJ1-5; tentatively, D is TRBD1 (6 bases). Trimming pared 1 base from V and 2 bases from J, leaving 9 bases between. CDR3 length: 14 residues. Looked up from germline, CDR1 is GTSNPN and CDR2 is SVGIG (reference sequence). The chain's CDR3 is CAWSEGEGNQPQHF. CDR3 nucleotide sequence: TGTGCCTGGAGTGAGGGGGAAGGCAATCAGCCCCAGCATTTT. The full variable domain, with the rest looked up from reference TRBV30 and TRBJ1-5, is SQTIHQWPATLVQPVGSPLSLECTVEGTSNPNLYWYRQAAGRGLQLLFYSVGIGQISSEVPQNLSASRPQDRQFILSSKKLLLSDSGFYLCAWSEGEGNQPQHFGDGTRLSIL.

The chain carries TRBV30 and TRBJ2-7; D not certain. Trimming left V 0 bases short and J 4 bases short, with 10 bases between. Germline loops: CDR1 GTSNPN, CDR2 SVGIG (reference sequence). This CDR3 spans 13 amino acids. CDR3: CAWSVRHLYEQYF. The CDR3 DNA is TGTGCCTGGAGTGTACGGCATCTATACGAGCAGTACTTC.

This clone was detected only once. Germline and junction disagree at one end, which may indicate a read error. This chain uses TRBV29-1 with TRBJ2-2; no reliable D call. CDR3 length equals 15 residues. The germline V gene has CDR1 SQVTM and CDR2 ANQGSEA. As DNA, the CDR3 is TGCAGCGTCGAAGGGTTCAAAAAGAACACCGGGGAGCTGTTTTTT. It yields the protein CSVEGFKKNTGELFF.

This clone was observed a handful of times. The rearrangement links TRBV4-1 to TRBJ2-1; D possibly corresponds to TRBD1 (7 bases). Germline V gene lookup returns CDR1 MGHRA and CDR2 YSYEKL. The CDR3 runs to 16 residues. The V end was cut by 1 base, the J end by 7 bases, with 17 bases between. CDR3 coding DNA: TGCGCCAGCAGCCAAGTTGGGACAGCGGGTTTTAATGAGCAGTTCTTC. The encoded protein is CASSQVGTAGFNEQFF.

The gene calls are TRBV30 and TRBJ2-1; D is unresolved. Looked up from germline, CDR1 is GTSNPN and CDR2 is SVGIG (reference sequence). CDR3 length: 14 amino acids. Deletions cut 1 base from V and 0 bases from J, with 7 bases between. The CDR3 DNA follows: TGTGCCTGGAGTGGTTCAAACTCCTACAATGAGCAGTTCTTC. Amino acid sequence: CAWSGSNSYNEQFF.

The gene calls are TRBV7-9 and TRBJ2-3; the match to TRBD2 covers 12 bases. The CDR3 is 18 amino acids. Per the germline V gene, CDR1 is SEHNR and CDR2 is FQNEAQ (reference sequence). The V and J ends lost 4 bases and 0 bases, in that order; junction bases with no gene match: 8. The CDR3 protein is CASSSPGLAGSSTDTQYF. The CDR3 DNA sequence: TGTGCCAGCAGCTCCCCTGGACTAGCGGGGTCTAGCACAGATACGCAGTATTTT.

The V gene is TRBV7-9, the J gene TRBJ2-2, with D possibly TRBD1 on 6 matching bases. V was trimmed by 6 bases and J by 0 bases, leaving 20 bases between them. Germline V gene lookup returns CDR1 SEHNR and CDR2 FQNEAQ (reference sequence). This CDR3 contains 18 residues. The CDR3 loop reads CASSAPLGQRTNTGELFF. The CDR3 coding sequence is TGTGCCAGCAGTGCTCCCCTCGGACAGCGGACGAACACCGGGGAGCTGTTTTTT.

This rearrangement joins TRBV25-1 to TRBJ2-1, with TRBD1 identical over 10 bases. V lost 5 bases and J lost 9; bases outside the gene matches: 13. Germline V gives CDR1 MGHDK, CDR2 SYGVNS. This CDR3 comprises 16 residues. CDR3 sequence (DNA): TGTGCCAGCAGTTCTCGGACAGGGGGGCGGATCGGTGAGCAGTTCTTC. This encodes CASSSRTGGRIGEQFF.

The rearrangement joins TRBV30 to TRBJ2-1; possible D gene TRBD1, 6 bases. Looked up from germline, CDR1 is GTSNPN and CDR2 is SVGIG (reference sequence). V lost 4 bases and J lost 7, with 14 bases in between. The CDR3 totals 13 residues. The CDR3 protein is CAWIPQGLNEQFF. CDR3 in DNA: TGTGCCTGGATTCCGCAGGGGCTGAATGAGCAGTTCTTC. Looking up the rest from reference TRBV30 and TRBJ2-1 gives the full variable domain: SQTIHQWPATLVQPVGSPLSLECTVEGTSNPNLYWYRQAAGRGLQLLFYSVGIGQISSEVPQNLSASRPQDRQFILSSKKLLLSDSGFYLCAWIPQGLNEQFFGPGTRLTVL.

This clone was seen more than once but under ten times. The gene calls are TRBV25-1 and TRBJ1-5; tentative D call: TRBD1 (6 bases). From germline, CDR1 is MGHDK and CDR2 SYGVNS. CDR3 length: 14 amino acids. The V end was cut by 3 bases, the J end by 7 bases, with 13 bases between. In DNA, the CDR3 is TGTGCCAGCAGTGAGGGGGGCTATGGGCAGCCCCAGCATTTT. Protein: CASSEGGYGQPQHF.

The V gene is TRBV30, the J gene TRBJ1-1; D is possibly TRBD1 (5 bases). The CDR3 is 13 residues long. Trimming removed 2 bases at V and 2 bases at J, with 9 bases between. The germline gives CDR1 GTSNPN, CDR2 SVGIG (reference sequence). The CDR3 sequence is CAWSRDRNTEAFF. The DNA for the CDR3 is TGTGCCTGGAGTAGGGACCGCAACACTGAAGCTTTCTTT.

The chain recombines TRBV6-6 with TRBJ1-2, with unresolved D. Trimming took 5 bases from V and 0 from J, leaving 7 bases between them. From germline, CDR1 is MNHNY and CDR2 SVGAGI (reference sequence). The CDR3 spans 13 residues. The CDR3 DNA reads TGTGCCAGCAGTGTTGACACTAACTATGGCTACACCTTC. It encodes CASSVDTNYGYTF.

This clone appeared a few times. The J gene is TRBJ1-1, the V gene TRBV20-1; D unresolved. Looked up from germline, CDR1 is DFQATT and CDR2 is SNEGSKA (reference sequence). CDR3 length equals 10 residues. The V gene lost 1 base and the J gene lost 5 bases, with 2 bases spanning the gap. The CDR3 spells CSARGTEAFF. As DNA, the CDR3 is TGCAGTGCTAGAGGGACTGAAGCTTTCTTT.

This chain connects TRBV9 to TRBJ2-5, with TRBD2 as a possible D gene (6 bases). This CDR3 contains 13 residues. V lost 3 bases to trimming and J lost 0 bases, with 6 bases between them. Germline loops: CDR1 SGDLS, CDR2 YYNGEE. The CDR3 reads CASSGRDQETQYF. The CDR3 bases are TGTGCCAGCAGCGGGAGGGACCAAGAGACCCAGTACTTC.

The CDR3 nucleotides read TGTGCCAGCAGCTTGTCCAGGACAGGAGGAGGAGATACGCAGTATTTT. Its protein product is CASSLSRTGGGDTQYF. The chain combines TRBV7-8 with TRBJ2-3; TRBD1 matches 7 bases. The CDR3 has 16 amino acids. V gave up 3 bases and J gave up 5 bases; unmatched junction bases: 11. Germline CDR1 SGHVS, CDR2 FQNEAQ.